This T cell receptor beta chain was captured in a study of Tregs in tolerant kidney transplant recipients. Here immunoSEQ multiplex PCR was the method, and the copy in TCRdb shows in-frame clones only, minus some. The sample consists of tens of thousands of clones, about four fifths of them appearing once. The sample was CD4+ T cells from blood. The TCR sequence derives from a human donor in good health.

DNA for the CDR3: TGTGCCAGTAGTATGATGGGGAGGTACACCGGGGAGCTGTTTTTT. Its translation is CASSMMGRYTGELFF. J is TRBJ2-2 and V is TRBV19; maybe TRBD2 (6 bases). The V end lost 3 bases, the J end lost 3 bases, and 11 bases lay between the germline ends. Germline loops: CDR1 LNHDA, CDR2 SQIVND (reference sequence). There are 15 residues in the CDR3.